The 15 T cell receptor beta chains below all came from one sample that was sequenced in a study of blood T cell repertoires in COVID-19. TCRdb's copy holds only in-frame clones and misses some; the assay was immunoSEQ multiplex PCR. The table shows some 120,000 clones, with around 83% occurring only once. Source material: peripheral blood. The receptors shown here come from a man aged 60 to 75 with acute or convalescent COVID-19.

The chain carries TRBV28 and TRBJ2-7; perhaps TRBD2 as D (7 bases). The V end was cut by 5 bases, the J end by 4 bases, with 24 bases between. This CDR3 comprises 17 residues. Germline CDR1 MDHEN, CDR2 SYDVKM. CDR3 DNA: TGTGCCAGCAGTCGAACAGGGAGGGTGCGAGATGATTACGAGCAGTACTTC. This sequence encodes CASSRTGRVRDDYEQYF.

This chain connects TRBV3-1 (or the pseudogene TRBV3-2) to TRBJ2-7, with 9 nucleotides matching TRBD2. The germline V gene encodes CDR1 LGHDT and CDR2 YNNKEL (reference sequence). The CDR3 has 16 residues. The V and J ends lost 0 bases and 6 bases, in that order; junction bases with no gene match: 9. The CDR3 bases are TGTGCCAGCAGCCAAGATCGATGGCGGGAGGGCCTCGAGCAGTACTTC. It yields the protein CASSQDRWREGLEQYF.

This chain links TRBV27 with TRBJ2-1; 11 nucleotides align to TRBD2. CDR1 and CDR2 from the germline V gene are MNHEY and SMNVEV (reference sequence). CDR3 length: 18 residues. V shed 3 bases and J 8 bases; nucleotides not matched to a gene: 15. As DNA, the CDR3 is TGTGCCAGCAGTTTTGTAGGGACTAGCGGCCCCAGAGTCCATGAGCAGTTCTTC. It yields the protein CASSFVGTSGPRVHEQFF.

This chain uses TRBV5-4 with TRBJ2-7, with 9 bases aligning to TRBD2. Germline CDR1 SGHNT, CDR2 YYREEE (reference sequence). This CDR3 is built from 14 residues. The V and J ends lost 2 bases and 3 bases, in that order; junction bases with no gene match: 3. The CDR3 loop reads CASSLEAGGYEQYF. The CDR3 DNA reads TGTGCCAGCAGCTTAGAAGCGGGAGGCTACGAGCAGTACTTC. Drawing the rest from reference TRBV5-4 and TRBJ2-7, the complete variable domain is ETGVTQSPTHLIKTRGQQVTLRCSSQSGHNTVSWYQQALGQGPQFIFQYYREEENGRGNFPPRFSGLQFPNYSSELNVNALELDDSALYLCASSLEAGGYEQYFGPGTRLTVT.

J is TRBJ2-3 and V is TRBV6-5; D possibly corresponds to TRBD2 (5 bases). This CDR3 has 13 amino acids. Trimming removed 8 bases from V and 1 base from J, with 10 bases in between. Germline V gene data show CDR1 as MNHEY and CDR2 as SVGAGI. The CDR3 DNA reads TGTGCCAGCCAGGAGGATGGCACAGATACGCAGTATTTT. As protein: CASQEDGTDTQYF.

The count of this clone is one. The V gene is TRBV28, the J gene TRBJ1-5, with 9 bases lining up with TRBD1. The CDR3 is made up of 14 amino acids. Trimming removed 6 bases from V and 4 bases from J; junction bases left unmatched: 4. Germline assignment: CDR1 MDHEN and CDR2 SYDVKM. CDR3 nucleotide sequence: TGTGCCAGCAGGTCGGGACAGGGAAATCAGCCCCAGCATTTT. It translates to CASRSGQGNQPQHF.

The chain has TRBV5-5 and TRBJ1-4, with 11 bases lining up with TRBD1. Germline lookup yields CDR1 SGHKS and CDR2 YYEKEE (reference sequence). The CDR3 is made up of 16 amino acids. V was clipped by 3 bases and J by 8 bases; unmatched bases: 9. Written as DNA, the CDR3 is TGTGCCAGCAGCTCGAGGACAGGGGGCAAGGGAGAAAAACTGTTTTTT. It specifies CASSSRTGGKGEKLFF.

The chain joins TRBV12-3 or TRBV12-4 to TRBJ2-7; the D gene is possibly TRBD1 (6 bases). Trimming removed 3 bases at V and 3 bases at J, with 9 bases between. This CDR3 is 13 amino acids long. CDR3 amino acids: CASSLAGDYEQYF. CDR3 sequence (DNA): TGTGCCAGCAGTTTGGCAGGGGACTACGAGCAGTACTTC.

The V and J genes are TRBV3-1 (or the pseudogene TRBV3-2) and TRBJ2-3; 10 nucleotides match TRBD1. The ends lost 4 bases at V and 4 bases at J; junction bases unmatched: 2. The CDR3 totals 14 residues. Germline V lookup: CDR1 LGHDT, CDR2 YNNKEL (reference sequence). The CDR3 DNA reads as TGTGCCAGCAGCCTCGGGACAGGGGCAGATACGCAGTATTTT. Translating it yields CASSLGTGADTQYF.

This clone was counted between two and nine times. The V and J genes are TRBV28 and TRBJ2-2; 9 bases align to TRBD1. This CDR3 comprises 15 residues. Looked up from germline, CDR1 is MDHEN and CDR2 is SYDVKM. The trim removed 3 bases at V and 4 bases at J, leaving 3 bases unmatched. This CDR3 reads CASSLGQGPTGELFF. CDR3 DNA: TGTGCCAGCAGTTTGGGACAGGGTCCCACCGGGGAGCTGTTTTTT.

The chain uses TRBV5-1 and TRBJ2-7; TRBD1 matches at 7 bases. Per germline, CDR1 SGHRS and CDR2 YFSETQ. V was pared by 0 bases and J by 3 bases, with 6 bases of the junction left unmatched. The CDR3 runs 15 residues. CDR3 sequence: CASSLVQDRIYEQYF. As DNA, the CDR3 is TGCGCCAGCAGCTTGGTTCAGGACAGGATCTACGAGCAGTACTTC.

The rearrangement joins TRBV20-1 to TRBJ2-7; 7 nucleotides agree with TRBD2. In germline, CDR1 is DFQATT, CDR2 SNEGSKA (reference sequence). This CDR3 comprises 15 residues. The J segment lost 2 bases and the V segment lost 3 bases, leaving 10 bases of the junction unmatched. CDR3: CSASESIAGTYEQYF. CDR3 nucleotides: TGCAGTGCTAGTGAATCTATAGCGGGTACCTACGAGCAGTACTTC.

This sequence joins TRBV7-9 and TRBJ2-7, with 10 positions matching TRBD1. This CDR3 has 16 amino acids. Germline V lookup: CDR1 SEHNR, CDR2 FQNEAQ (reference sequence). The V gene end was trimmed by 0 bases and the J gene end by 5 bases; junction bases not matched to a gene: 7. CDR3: CASSLAQRQGADEQYF. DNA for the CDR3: TGTGCCAGCAGCTTAGCTCAAAGACAGGGGGCTGACGAGCAGTACTTC.

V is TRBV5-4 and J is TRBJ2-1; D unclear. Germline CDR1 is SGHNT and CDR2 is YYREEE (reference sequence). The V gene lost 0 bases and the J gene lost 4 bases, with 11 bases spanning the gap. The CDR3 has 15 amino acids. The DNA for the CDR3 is TGTGCCAGCAGCTTGGACTCCGGAGAATACAATGAGCAGTTCTTC. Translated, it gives CASSLDSGEYNEQFF.

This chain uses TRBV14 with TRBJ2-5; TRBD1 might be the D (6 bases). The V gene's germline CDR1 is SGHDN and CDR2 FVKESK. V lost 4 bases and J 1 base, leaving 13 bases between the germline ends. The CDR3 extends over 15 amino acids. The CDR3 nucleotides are TGTGCCAGCAGCCTCTTCTGGGGGCGCCAAGAGACCCAGTACTTC. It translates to CASSLFWGRQETQYF.